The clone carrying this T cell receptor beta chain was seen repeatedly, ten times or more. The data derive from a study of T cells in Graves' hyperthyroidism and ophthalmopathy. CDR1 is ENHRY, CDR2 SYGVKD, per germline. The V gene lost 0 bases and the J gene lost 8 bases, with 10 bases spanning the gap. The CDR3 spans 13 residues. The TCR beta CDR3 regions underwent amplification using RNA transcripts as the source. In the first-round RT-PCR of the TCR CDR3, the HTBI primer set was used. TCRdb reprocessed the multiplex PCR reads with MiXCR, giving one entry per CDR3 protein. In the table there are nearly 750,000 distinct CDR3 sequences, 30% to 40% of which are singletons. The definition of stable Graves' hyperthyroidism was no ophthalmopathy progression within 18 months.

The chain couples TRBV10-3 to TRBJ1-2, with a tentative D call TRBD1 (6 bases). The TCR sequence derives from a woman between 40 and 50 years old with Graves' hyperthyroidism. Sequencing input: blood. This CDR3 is CAISESQGKGYTF. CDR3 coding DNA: TGTGCCATCAGTGAGTCACAGGGTAAAGGCTACACCTTC.